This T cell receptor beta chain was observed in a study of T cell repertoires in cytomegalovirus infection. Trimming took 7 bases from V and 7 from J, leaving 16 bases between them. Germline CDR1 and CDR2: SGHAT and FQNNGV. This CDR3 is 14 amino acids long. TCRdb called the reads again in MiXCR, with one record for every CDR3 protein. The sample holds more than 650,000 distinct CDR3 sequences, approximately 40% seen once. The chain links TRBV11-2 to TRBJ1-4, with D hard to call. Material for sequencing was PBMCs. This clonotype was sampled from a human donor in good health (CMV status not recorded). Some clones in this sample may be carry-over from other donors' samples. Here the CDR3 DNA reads TGTGCCAGCACCCCGCGTAATGAGCGTGAAAAACTGTTTTTT. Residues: CASTPRNEREKLFF.